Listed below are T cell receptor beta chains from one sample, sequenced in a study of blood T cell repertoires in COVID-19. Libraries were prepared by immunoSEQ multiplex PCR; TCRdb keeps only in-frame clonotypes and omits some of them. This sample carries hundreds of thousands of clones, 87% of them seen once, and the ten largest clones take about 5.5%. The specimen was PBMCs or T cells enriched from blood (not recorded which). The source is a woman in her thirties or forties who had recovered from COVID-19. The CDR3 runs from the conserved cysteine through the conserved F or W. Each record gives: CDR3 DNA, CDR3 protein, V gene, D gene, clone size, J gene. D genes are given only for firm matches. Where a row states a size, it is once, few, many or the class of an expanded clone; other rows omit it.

CDR3nt: TGTGCCAGCAGCGCCCTTAGTGGACAGGAAGAAAAACTGTTTTTT; CDR3aa: CASSALSGQEEKLFF; v_gene: TRBV9; d_gene: TRBD1; abundance: NA; j_gene: TRBJ1-4
CDR3nt: TGTGCCGCGGCAGAGAATAGCAATCAGCCCCAGCATTTT; CDR3aa: CAAAENSNQPQHF; v_gene: TRBV2; d_gene: NA; abundance: many; j_gene: TRBJ1-5
CDR3nt: TGCGCCAGCAGCTTGGGACTAGCGGGAGTATCCTACGAGCAGTACTTC; CDR3aa: CASSLGLAGVSYEQYF; v_gene: TRBV5-1; d_gene: TRBD2; abundance: NA; j_gene: TRBJ2-7
CDR3nt: TGTGCCAGCAGTTCCCCGACTAGCGGGAGGGGCTCTGAGCAGTTCTTC; CDR3aa: CASSSPTSGRGSEQFF; v_gene: TRBV6-5; d_gene: TRBD2; abundance: few; j_gene: TRBJ2-1
CDR3nt: TGTGCCAGCAGATCCACAGGGAGTCTTGAAGCTTTCTTT; CDR3aa: CASRSTGSLEAFF; v_gene: TRBV27; d_gene: NA; abundance: once; j_gene: TRBJ1-1
CDR3nt: TGTGCCAGTAAATCCGGGGACAGACACTATAATTCACCCCTCCACTTT; CDR3aa: CASKSGDRHYNSPLHF; v_gene: TRBV19; d_gene: TRBD1; abundance: NA; j_gene: TRBJ1-6
CDR3nt: TGTGCCAGCAGTTTATTGGCCGTGGGAGGCAGTACGCAGTATTTT; CDR3aa: CASSLLAVGGSTQYF; v_gene: TRBV27; d_gene: NA; abundance: NA; j_gene: TRBJ2-3
CDR3nt: TGTGCCACCAGCAGCCGACAGGGTAAGGACGAGCAGTACTTC; CDR3aa: CATSSRQGKDEQYF; v_gene: TRBV15; d_gene: TRBD1; abundance: NA; j_gene: TRBJ2-7
CDR3nt: TGTGCCAGCAGGACGACTAGCGGGAGCGGGAACACCGGGGAGCTGTTTTTT; CDR3aa: CASRTTSGSGNTGELFF; v_gene: TRBV3-1/TRBV3-2; d_gene: TRBD2; abundance: NA; j_gene: TRBJ2-2
CDR3nt: TGTGCCAGCAGCCAAGATAGGGGCAGCAATCAGCCCCAGCATTTT; CDR3aa: CASSQDRGSNQPQHF; v_gene: TRBV4-2; d_gene: NA; abundance: NA; j_gene: TRBJ1-5
CDR3nt: TGTGCCTGGCAAGATACACAGGGGTTAGGGAATCAGCCCCAGCATTTT; CDR3aa: CAWQDTQGLGNQPQHF; v_gene: TRBV30; d_gene: TRBD1; abundance: NA; j_gene: TRBJ1-5
CDR3nt: TGTGCCAGCAGCTACCGAGGCCCCGATCAGCCCCAGCATTTT; CDR3aa: CASSYRGPDQPQHF; v_gene: TRBV7-8; d_gene: NA; abundance: NA; j_gene: TRBJ1-5
CDR3nt: TGTGCCAGCAGCTTAGCGACGGGCAATGAGCAGTTCTTC; CDR3aa: CASSLATGNEQFF; v_gene: TRBV7-6; d_gene: NA; abundance: few; j_gene: TRBJ2-1
CDR3nt: TGCGCCAGCAGCTCCCAGGAATACACTGAAGCTTTCTTT; CDR3aa: CASSSQEYTEAFF; v_gene: TRBV5-1; d_gene: NA; abundance: NA; j_gene: TRBJ1-1
CDR3nt: TGTGCCATCAGTGACTCTCTCAATCAGCCCCAGCATTTT; CDR3aa: CAISDSLNQPQHF; v_gene: TRBV10-3; d_gene: NA; abundance: NA; j_gene: TRBJ1-5
CDR3nt: TGCAGTGCTAGTACAAGCGCGTACGAGCAGTACTTC; CDR3aa: CSASTSAYEQYF; v_gene: TRBV20-1; d_gene: NA; abundance: NA; j_gene: TRBJ2-7
CDR3nt: TGTGCCAGCAGCGGCGGGACTGTGGGTGAGCAGTTCTTC; CDR3aa: CASSGGTVGEQFF; v_gene: TRBV7-2; d_gene: NA; abundance: NA; j_gene: TRBJ2-1
CDR3nt: TGTGCCAGCAGCTTAGATTACAGGGGGGACACCGGGGAGCTGTTTTTT; CDR3aa: CASSLDYRGDTGELFF; v_gene: TRBV7-2; d_gene: TRBD1; abundance: few; j_gene: TRBJ2-2
CDR3nt: TGCAGTGATCAGGAGGCATTGGACTACACCTTC; CDR3aa: CSDQEALDYTF; v_gene: TRBV20-1; d_gene: NA; abundance: NA; j_gene: TRBJ1-2
CDR3nt: TGTGCCAGTAGTCCCCTCGGACAGGCCCTTTCTAACTATGGCTACACCTTC; CDR3aa: CASSPLGQALSNYGYTF; v_gene: TRBV19; d_gene: TRBD1; abundance: NA; j_gene: TRBJ1-2
CDR3nt: TGTGCCAGCAGAACAACAGGCTACGAAGCTTTCTTT; CDR3aa: CASRTTGYEAFF; v_gene: TRBV27; d_gene: NA; abundance: once; j_gene: TRBJ1-1
CDR3nt: TGCAGCGTAGAACTTAACTGGAACACTGAAGCTTTCTTT; CDR3aa: CSVELNWNTEAFF; v_gene: TRBV29-1; d_gene: NA; abundance: NA; j_gene: TRBJ1-1
CDR3nt: TGTGCCAGCAGCTCCCAGGTAGCGGGGTCATACGAGCAGTACTTC; CDR3aa: CASSSQVAGSYEQYF; v_gene: TRBV7-9; d_gene: TRBD2; abundance: few; j_gene: TRBJ2-7
CDR3nt: TGCAGTGCTAGTAACAGGGGACATGGCTACACCTTC; CDR3aa: CSASNRGHGYTF; v_gene: TRBV20-1; d_gene: TRBD1; abundance: NA; j_gene: TRBJ1-2
CDR3nt: TGTGCCAGCAGTTTATACGGGCGGGAGGTCTACGAGCAGTACTTC; CDR3aa: CASSLYGREVYEQYF; v_gene: TRBV27; d_gene: TRBD2; abundance: NA; j_gene: TRBJ2-7